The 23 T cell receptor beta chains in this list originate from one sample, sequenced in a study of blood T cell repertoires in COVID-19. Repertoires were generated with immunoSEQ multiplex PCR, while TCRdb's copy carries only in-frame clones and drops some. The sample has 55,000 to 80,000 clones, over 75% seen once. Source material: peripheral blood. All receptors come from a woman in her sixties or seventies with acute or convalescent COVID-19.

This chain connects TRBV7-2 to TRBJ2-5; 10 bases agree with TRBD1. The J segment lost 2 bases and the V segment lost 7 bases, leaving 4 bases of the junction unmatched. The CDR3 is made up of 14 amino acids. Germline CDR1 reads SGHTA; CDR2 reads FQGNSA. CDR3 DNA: TGTGCCAGCAAGGGGGACAGGGGACAAGAGACCCAGTACTTC. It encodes CASKGDRGQETQYF.

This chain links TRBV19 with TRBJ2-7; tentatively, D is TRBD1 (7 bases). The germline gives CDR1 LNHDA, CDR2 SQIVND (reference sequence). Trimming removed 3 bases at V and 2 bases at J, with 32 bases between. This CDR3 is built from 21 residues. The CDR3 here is CASSIRVGGDRGDSSTYEQYV. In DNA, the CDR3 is TGTGCCAGTAGTATTAGGGTAGGGGGAGACCGCGGGGACAGCTCAACCTACGAGCAGTACGTC.

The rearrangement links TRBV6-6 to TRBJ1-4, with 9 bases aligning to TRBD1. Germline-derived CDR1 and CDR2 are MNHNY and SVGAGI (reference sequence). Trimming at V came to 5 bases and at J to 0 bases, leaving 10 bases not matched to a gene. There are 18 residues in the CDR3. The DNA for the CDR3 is TGTGCCAGCAGTCACCTCCCGGGACAGGGCTCAACTAATGAAAAACTGTTTTTT. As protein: CASSHLPGQGSTNEKLFF.

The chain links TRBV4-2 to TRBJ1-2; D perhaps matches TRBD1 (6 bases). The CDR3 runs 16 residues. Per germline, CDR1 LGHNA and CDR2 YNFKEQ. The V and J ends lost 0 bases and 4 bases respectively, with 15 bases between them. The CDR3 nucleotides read TGTGCCAGCAGCCAAGACCGGACAGCTGCCATCTATGGCTACACCTTC. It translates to CASSQDRTAAIYGYTF.

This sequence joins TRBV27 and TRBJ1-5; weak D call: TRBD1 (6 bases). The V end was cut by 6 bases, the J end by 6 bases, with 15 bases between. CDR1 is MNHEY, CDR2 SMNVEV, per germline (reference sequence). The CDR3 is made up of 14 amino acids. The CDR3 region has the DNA TGTGCCAGCAGAAACAGGGTTGAGAGTCAGCCCCAGCATTTT. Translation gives CASRNRVESQPQHF.

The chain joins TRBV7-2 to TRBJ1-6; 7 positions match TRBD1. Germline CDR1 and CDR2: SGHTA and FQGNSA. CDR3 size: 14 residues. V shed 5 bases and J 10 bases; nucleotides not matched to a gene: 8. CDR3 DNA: TGTGCCAGCAGCGTCCGGGACAGACGCTCACCCCTCCACTTT. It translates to CASSVRDRRSPLHF.

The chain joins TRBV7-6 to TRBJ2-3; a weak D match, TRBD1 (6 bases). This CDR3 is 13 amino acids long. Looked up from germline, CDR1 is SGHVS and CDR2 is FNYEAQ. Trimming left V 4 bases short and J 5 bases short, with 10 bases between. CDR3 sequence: CASSSGVQDTQYF. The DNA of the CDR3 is TGTGCCAGCAGCTCAGGGGTACAAGATACGCAGTATTTT.

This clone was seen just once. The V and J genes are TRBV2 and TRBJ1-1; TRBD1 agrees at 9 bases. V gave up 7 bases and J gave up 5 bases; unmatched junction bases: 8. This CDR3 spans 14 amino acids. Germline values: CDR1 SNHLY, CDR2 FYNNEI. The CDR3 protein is CASKGDRARTEAFF. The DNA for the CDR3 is TGTGCCAGCAAGGGGGACAGGGCGAGGACTGAAGCTTTCTTT.

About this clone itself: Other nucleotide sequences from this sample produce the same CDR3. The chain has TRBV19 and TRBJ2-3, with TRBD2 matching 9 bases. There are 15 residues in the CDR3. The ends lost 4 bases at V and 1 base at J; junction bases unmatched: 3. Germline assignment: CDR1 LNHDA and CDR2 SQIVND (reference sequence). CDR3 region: CASSTSGAGTDTQYF. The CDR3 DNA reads TGTGCCAGTAGTACTAGCGGGGCCGGCACAGATACGCAGTATTTT.

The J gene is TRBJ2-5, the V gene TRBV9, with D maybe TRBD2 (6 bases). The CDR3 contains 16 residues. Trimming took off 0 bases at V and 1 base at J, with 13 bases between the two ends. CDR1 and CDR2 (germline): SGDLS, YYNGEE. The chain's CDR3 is CASSVASRTTQETQYF. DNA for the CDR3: TGTGCCAGCAGCGTAGCTTCCCGGACTACCCAAGAGACCCAGTACTTC.

DNA of the CDR3: TGTGCCAGCAGTCCCGATTTAGGGACAGGGTATGGCTACACCTTC. This translates into CASSPDLGTGYGYTF. This rearrangement joins TRBV27 to TRBJ1-2; 9 bases are a match to TRBD1. V shed 5 bases and J 5 bases; nucleotides not matched to a gene: 9. CDR1 MNHEY and CDR2 SMNVEV come from the germline V gene (reference sequence). The CDR3 is 15 residues long.

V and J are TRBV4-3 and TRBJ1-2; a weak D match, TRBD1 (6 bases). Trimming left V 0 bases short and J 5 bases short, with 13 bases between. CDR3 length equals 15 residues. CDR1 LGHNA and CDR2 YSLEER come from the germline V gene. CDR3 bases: TGCGCCAGCAGCCAAGATCACGACAGGAGTTATGGCTACACCTTC. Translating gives CASSQDHDRSYGYTF.

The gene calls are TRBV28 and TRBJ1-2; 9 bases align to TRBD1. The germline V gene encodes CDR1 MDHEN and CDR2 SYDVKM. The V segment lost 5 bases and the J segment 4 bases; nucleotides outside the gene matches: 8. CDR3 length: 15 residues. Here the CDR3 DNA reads TGTGCCAGCAGTACGACAGGGGGTCCCGTCTATGGCTACACCTTC. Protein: CASSTTGGPVYGYTF.

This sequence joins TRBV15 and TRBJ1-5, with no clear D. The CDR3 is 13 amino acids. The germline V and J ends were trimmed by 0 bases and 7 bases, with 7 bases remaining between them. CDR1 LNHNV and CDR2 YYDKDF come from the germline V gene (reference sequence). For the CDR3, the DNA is TGTGCCACCAGCAGAGATTTTCTGCAGCCCCAGCATTTT. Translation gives CATSRDFLQPQHF. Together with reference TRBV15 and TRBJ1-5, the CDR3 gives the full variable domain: DAMVIQNPRYQVTQFGKPVTLSCSQTLNHNVMYWYQQKSSQAPKLLFHYYDKDFNNEADTPDNFQSRRPNTSFCFLDIRSPGLGDTAMYLCATSRDFLQPQHFGDGTRLSIL.

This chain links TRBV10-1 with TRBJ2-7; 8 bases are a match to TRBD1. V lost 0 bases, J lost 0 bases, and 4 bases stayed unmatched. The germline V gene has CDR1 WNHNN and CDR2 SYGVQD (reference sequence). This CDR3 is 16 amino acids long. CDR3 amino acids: CASSESNRGNSYEQYV. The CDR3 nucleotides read TGCGCCAGCAGTGAGTCAAACAGGGGGAACTCCTACGAGCAGTACGTC.

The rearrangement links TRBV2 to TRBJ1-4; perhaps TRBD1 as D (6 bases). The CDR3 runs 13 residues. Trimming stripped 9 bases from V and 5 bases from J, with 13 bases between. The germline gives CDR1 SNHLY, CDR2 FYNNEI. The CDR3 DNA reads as TGTGCCAGTAGTACAGGACAGAATGAAAAACTGTTTTTT. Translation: CASSTGQNEKLFF.

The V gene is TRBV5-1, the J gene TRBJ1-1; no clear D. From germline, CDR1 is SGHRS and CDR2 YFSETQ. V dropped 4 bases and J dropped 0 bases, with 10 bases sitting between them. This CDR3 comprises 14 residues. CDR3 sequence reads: CASSPQIMNTEAFF. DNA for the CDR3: TGCGCCAGCAGCCCACAGATCATGAACACTGAAGCTTTCTTT.

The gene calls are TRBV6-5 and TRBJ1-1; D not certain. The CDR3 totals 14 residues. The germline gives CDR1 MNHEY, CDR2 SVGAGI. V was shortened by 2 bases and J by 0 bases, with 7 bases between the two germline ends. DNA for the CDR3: TGTGCCAGCAGTTACAGACAAATGAACACTGAAGCTTTCTTT. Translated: CASSYRQMNTEAFF.

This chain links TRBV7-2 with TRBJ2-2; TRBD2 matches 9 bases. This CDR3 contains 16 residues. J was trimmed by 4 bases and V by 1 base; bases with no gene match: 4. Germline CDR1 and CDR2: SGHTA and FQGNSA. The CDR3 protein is CASSLGTSDVTGELFF. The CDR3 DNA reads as TGTGCCAGCAGCTTAGGGACTAGCGATGTCACCGGGGAGCTGTTTTTT. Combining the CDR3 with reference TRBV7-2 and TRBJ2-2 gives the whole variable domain GAGVSQSPSNKVTEKGKDVELRCDPISGHTALYWYRQSLGQGLEFLIYFQGNSAPDKSGLPSDRFSAERTGGSVSTLTIQRTQQEDSAVYLCASSLGTSDVTGELFFGEGSRLTVL.

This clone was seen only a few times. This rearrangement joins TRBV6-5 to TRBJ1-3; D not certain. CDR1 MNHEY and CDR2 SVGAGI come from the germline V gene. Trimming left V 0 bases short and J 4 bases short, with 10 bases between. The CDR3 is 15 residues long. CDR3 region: CASSYSGSSGNTIYF. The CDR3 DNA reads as TGTGCCAGCAGTTACTCCGGTTCATCGGGAAACACCATATATTTT.

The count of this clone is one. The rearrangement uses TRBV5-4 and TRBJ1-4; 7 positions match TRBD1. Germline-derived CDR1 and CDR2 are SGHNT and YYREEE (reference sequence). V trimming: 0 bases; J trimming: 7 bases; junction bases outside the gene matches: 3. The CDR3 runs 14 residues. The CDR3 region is CASSLGGGGEKLFF. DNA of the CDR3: TGTGCCAGCAGCTTGGGAGGGGGCGGTGAAAAACTGTTTTTT.

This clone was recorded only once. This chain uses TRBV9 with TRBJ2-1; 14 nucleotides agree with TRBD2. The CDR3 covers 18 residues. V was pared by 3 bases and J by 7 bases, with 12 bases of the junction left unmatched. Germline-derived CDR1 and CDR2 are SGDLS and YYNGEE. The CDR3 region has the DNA TGTGCCAGCAGCGCGCAGGGGAGGACTAGCGGGGGGAGTAATGAGCAGTTCTTC. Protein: CASSAQGRTSGGSNEQFF. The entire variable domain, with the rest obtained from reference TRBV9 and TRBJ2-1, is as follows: DSGVTQTPKHLITATGQRVTLRCSPRSGDLSVYWYQQSLDQGLQFLIQYYNGEERAKGNILERFSAQQFPDLHSELNLSSLELGDSALYFCASSAQGRTSGGSNEQFFGPGTRLTVL.

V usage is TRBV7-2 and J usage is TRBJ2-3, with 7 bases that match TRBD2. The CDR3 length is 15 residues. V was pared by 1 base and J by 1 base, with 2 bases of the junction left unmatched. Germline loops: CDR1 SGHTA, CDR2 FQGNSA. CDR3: CASSLVLAGTDTQYF. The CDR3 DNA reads TGTGCCAGCAGCTTAGTTCTAGCGGGCACAGATACGCAGTATTTT.